This passage covers 17 T cell receptor beta chains from one sample sequenced in a study of blood T cells in healthy people across ages. Sample-barcoded 5' priming and a J-beta primer mix drove a second PCR of roughly 6 to 12 cycles. TCRdb redid the calling of the 5' RACE reads with MiXCR, one entry per CDR3 protein. The table lists about 800,000 distinct CDR3 sequences, around 25% of them singletons. The same sample was also studied in work on T cells of mothers and their children.

Material for sequencing was blood. The receptors come from a boy under 18 in good health.

This clonotype has only a few counts. The CDR3: CASSFEAANIQYF. The CDR3 coding sequence is TGTGCCAGCAGTTTCGAGGCGGCGAACATTCAGTACTTC. This chain links TRBV12-3 or TRBV12-4 with TRBJ2-4; D gene unclear. The CDR3 is 13 residues long. Between the trimmed V and J ends, which lost 3 bases and 7 bases, there was a span of 10 bases.

The chain is built from TRBV29-1 and TRBJ2-7; tentative D call: TRBD2 (5 bases). Trimming left V 2 bases short and J 2 bases short, with 16 bases between. CDR1 and CDR2 from the germline V gene are SQVTM and ANQGSEA. The CDR3 runs 15 residues. CDR3 sequence reads: CSVESRGAAPYEQYF. The CDR3, as DNA: TGCAGCGTTGAATCTCGGGGAGCCGCACCCTACGAGCAGTACTTC.

This clonotype has more than one count but fewer than ten. The DNA for the CDR3 is TGTGCCAGCAACCAACCAGGGGGGACAAATGAGCAGTTCTTC. Amino acids: CASNQPGGTNEQFF. The V call is TRBV5-4, the J call TRBJ2-1; a possible D gene is TRBD1 (7 bases). CDR3 length: 14 amino acids. Germline V lookup: CDR1 SGHNT, CDR2 YYREEE (reference sequence). The V and J ends lost 6 bases and 7 bases respectively, with 17 bases between them.

This chain uses TRBV11-2 with TRBJ2-7; a weak D match, TRBD1 (5 bases). Germline V CDR1 and CDR2: SGHAT, FQNNGV. The CDR3 covers 15 residues. With 1 base removed from V and 1 base from J, the gap between germline ends came to 11 bases. This CDR3 reads CASSLGAGPSYEQYF. Here the CDR3 DNA reads TGTGCCAGCAGCTTAGGAGCAGGGCCATCCTACGAGCAGTACTTC.

The rearrangement joins TRBV28 to TRBJ1-4; D may be TRBD1 (5 bases). The CDR3 length is 16 residues. Germline V lookup: CDR1 MDHEN, CDR2 SYDVKM. V lost 4 bases and J lost 0, with 12 bases in between. This CDR3 is CASSSHDSTTNEKLFF. The CDR3 coding sequence is TGTGCCAGCAGTTCACATGACAGCACAACTAATGAAAAACTGTTTTTT.

The chain combines TRBV28 with TRBJ1-1; D unresolved. From germline, CDR1 is MDHEN and CDR2 SYDVKM. This CDR3 spans 14 amino acids. The ends were cut back, 2 bases at V and 4 bases at J, with 11 bases in the middle. The CDR3 spells CASSLNGVGTEAFF. As DNA, the CDR3 is TGTGCCAGCAGTTTAAACGGGGTAGGCACTGAAGCTTTCTTT. Full variable domain (missing parts from reference TRBV28 and TRBJ1-1): DVKVTQSSRYLVKRTGEKVFLECVQDMDHENMFWYRQDPGLGLRLIYFSYDVKMKEKGDIPEGYSVSREKKERFSLILESASTNQTSMYLCASSLNGVGTEAFFGQGTRLTVV.

This rearrangement joins TRBV7-2 to TRBJ2-5; 7 positions agree with TRBD2. Germline lookup yields CDR1 SGHTA and CDR2 FQGNSA. V lost 3 bases and J lost 2; bases outside the gene matches: 6. The CDR3 contains 15 residues. The CDR3 nucleotides read TGTGCCAGCAGCTTGATGGCGGGAGTACAAGAGACCCAGTACTTC. It is translated as CASSLMAGVQETQYF.

The J gene is TRBJ2-5, the V gene TRBV4-3; 8 bases fit TRBD2. The junction had 20 bases not matched to a gene; V was cut back by 0 bases and J by 2 bases. The CDR3 extends over 21 amino acids. From germline, CDR1 is LGHNA and CDR2 YSLEER. The CDR3 region is CASSQDLGWASGGSLQETQYF. The DNA for the CDR3 is TGCGCCAGCAGCCAAGATCTAGGGTGGGCATCGGGGGGGTCGCTACAAGAGACCCAGTACTTC.

This clonotype was observed a few times. The CDR3 sequence: CAISEPGSPARGNTIYF. The CDR3 region has the DNA TGTGCCATCAGTGAACCGGGCTCTCCGGCGAGGGGAAACACCATATATTTT. This chain connects TRBV10-3 to TRBJ1-3; D is unresolved. The CDR3 extends over 17 amino acids. The V end was cut by 3 bases, the J end by 4 bases, with 19 bases between. Germline values: CDR1 ENHRY, CDR2 SYGVKD.

This clonotype was detected only a few times. The V and J genes are TRBV19 and TRBJ2-5; 8 bases are a match to TRBD1. Germline-derived CDR1 and CDR2 are LNHDA and SQIVND (reference sequence). The ends lost 7 bases at V and 3 bases at J; junction bases unmatched: 10. The CDR3 consists of 15 residues. In DNA form, the CDR3 reads TGTGCCAGTAAACCCCCAGGGGGCCTGAAAGAGACCCAGTACTTC. This sequence encodes CASKPPGGLKETQYF.

In DNA, the CDR3 is TGCAGTGCTAAGGGACAGGGGGCCCTCGAGCAGTACTTC. Protein: CSAKGQGALEQYF. This chain links TRBV20-1 with TRBJ2-5; 12 bases are shared with TRBD1. The J call is uncertain, as TRBJ2-7 better fits the DNA end. The CDR3 length is 13 residues. Germline CDR1 DFQATT, CDR2 SNEGSKA (reference sequence).

The chain is built from TRBV20-1 and TRBJ1-5, with D possibly TRBD1 on 6 matching bases. The CDR3 is 15 residues long. V was trimmed by 6 bases and J by 0 bases, leaving 15 bases between them. Germline V gene lookup returns CDR1 DFQATT and CDR2 SNEGSKA (reference sequence). The CDR3 loop is CSAIPQGYSNQPQHF. In DNA form, the CDR3 reads TGCAGTGCGATCCCGCAGGGGTATAGCAATCAGCCCCAGCATTTT.

This clonotype turned up a few times. V is TRBV7-9 and J is TRBJ1-1, with unresolved D. The ends were cut back, 3 bases at V and 7 bases at J, with 9 bases in the middle. This CDR3 comprises 12 residues. Germline CDR1 SEHNR, CDR2 FQNEAQ (reference sequence). CDR3 residues: CASSFEGNEAFF. The CDR3 bases are TGTGCCAGCAGCTTCGAGGGAAATGAAGCTTTCTTT.

The rearrangement joins TRBV2 to TRBJ2-1, with 10 bases that match TRBD1. Losses at the gene ends were 7 bases for V and 6 bases for J; bases not matched to a gene: 6. The CDR3 contains 14 residues. The germline gives CDR1 SNHLY, CDR2 FYNNEI. This CDR3 reads CASTGTGVLNEQFF. The CDR3 nucleotides read TGTGCCAGCACCGGGACAGGGGTCCTCAATGAGCAGTTCTTC.

This clonotype was observed a few times. The rearrangement joins TRBV29-1 to TRBJ1-2; possible D gene TRBD1, 6 bases. Germline CDR1 SQVTM, CDR2 ANQGSEA. The CDR3 consists of 13 residues. Deletions cut 6 bases from V and 6 bases from J, with 17 bases between. CDR3 amino acids: CSVSDSDYDGYTF. The CDR3 DNA sequence: TGCAGCGTGTCGGACAGCGATTACGATGGCTACACCTTC. Filled out from reference TRBV29-1 and TRBJ1-2, the complete variable domain reads SAVISQKPSRDICQRGTSLTIQCQVDSQVTMMFWYRQQPGQSLTLIATANQGSEATYESGFVIDKFPISRPNLTFSTLTVSNMSPEDSSIYLCSVSDSDYDGYTFGSGTRLTVV.

This rearrangement joins TRBV29-1 to TRBJ2-1, with D perhaps TRBD1 (5 bases). The CDR3 consists of 15 residues. V lost 3 bases and J 3 bases, leaving 15 bases between the germline ends. CDR1 SQVTM and CDR2 ANQGSEA come from the germline V gene. The chain's CDR3 is CSVEGMGQGYNEQFF. Written as DNA, the CDR3 is TGCAGCGTTGAGGGGATGGGGCAGGGCTACAATGAGCAGTTCTTC.

This clonotype appeared a few times. V usage is TRBV5-1 and J usage is TRBJ2-7; 9 nucleotides align to TRBD1. This CDR3 contains 14 residues. V shed 4 bases, J shed 5 bases, and the junction held 7 bases outside the gene matches. CDR1 is SGHRS, CDR2 YFSETQ, per germline. CDR3: CASSLGQGWHEQYF. The CDR3 nucleotides read TGCGCCAGCAGCCTTGGACAGGGGTGGCACGAGCAGTACTTC.